This TCR beta chain appears in the sequencing data of a study of blood T cell repertoires in COVID-19. Clones were read by immunoSEQ multiplex PCR, and TCRdb kept only the in-frame ones, dropping some. The data hold approximately 350,000 clones, with more than 70% observed a single time. Germline V gene data show CDR1 as WSHSY and CDR2 as SAAADI. There are 15 residues in the CDR3. V dropped 6 bases and J dropped 5; count of bases not matched to a gene: 4. Sequenced material: peripheral blood. This receptor was obtained from a woman aged 30 to 39 with COVID-19, enrolled during active disease. The V gene is TRBV10-2, the J gene TRBJ2-3; 14 bases fit TRBD2. The CDR3 is CASSSGTSGRDTQYF. Here the CDR3 DNA reads TGCGCCAGCAGCTCCGGGACTAGCGGGAGAGATACGCAGTATTTT.